The 24 T cell receptor beta chains below were found in one sample sequenced in a study of molecular identifiers for immune sequencing clone quantification. TCRdb re-analysed the PCR reads in MiXCR, keeping a single row per CDR3 protein. The sample holds just under 650,000 distinct CDR3 sequences, nearly 20% seen once. The sample taken for sequencing was naive CD8+ T cells from blood, with Jurkat cell RNA spiked in. Subset: FACS-sorted CD8+CD4-CCR7+CD45RA+ naive T cells. The receptors originated from a human donor in good health. Some libraries in this study had Jurkat cell RNA spiked in.

The rearrangement joins TRBV27 to TRBJ2-7, with TRBD1 identical over 9 bases. Germline V lookup: CDR1 MNHEY, CDR2 SMNVEV (reference sequence). The CDR3 loop spans 12 amino acids. The chain's CDR3 is CTIWDRVHEQYF. The CDR3 DNA follows: TGTACCATTTGGGACAGGGTCCACGAGCAGTACTTC.

This clonotype was seen repeatedly, ten times or more. For the CDR3, the DNA is TGTGCCACCAGTGATGAAGCTTCCTTCGCCGGGGAGCTGTTTTTT. Its protein product is CATSDEASFAGELFF. V gene TRBV24-1 combines with J gene TRBJ2-2; D is unclear. Per germline, CDR1 KGHDR and CDR2 SFDVKD. This CDR3 is built from 15 residues. V lost 3 bases to trimming and J lost 6 bases, with 13 bases between them.

This chain joins TRBV27 and TRBJ2-7; D is undetermined. CDR3 size: 15 residues. The V gene's germline CDR1 is MNHEY and CDR2 SMNVEV (reference sequence). V was pared by 8 bases and J by 7 bases, with 24 bases between. This CDR3 is CASSAVALGLGEQYF. CDR3 DNA sequence: TGTGCCAGCTCCGCAGTTGCTTTGGGATTAGGAGAGCAGTACTTC.

In this sample, this clonotype turned up many times. The rearrangement uses TRBV14 and TRBJ1-4; the match to TRBD1 covers 9 bases. V gave up 6 bases and J gave up 6 bases; unmatched junction bases: 2. The germline V gene has CDR1 SGHDN and CDR2 FVKESK. This CDR3 region has 13 residues. The CDR3 bases are TGTGCCAGCAGACAGGGGGCTGATGAAAAACTGTTTTTT. Its protein is CASRQGADEKLFF.

This clonotype turned up a few times. V gene TRBV30 combines with J gene TRBJ2-7; D perhaps matches TRBD1 (5 bases). This CDR3 is 8 amino acids long. Germline loops: CDR1 GTSNPN, CDR2 SVGIG (reference sequence). Trimming removed 8 bases at V and 7 bases at J, with 6 bases between. The CDR3 sequence: CAAGEQYF. CDR3 coding DNA: TGTGCCGCAGGGGAGCAGTACTTC.

This clonotype was picked up many times. The V gene is TRBV4-1, the J gene TRBJ1-2; weak D call: TRBD1 (6 bases). Germline V CDR1 and CDR2: MGHRA, YSYEKL. The CDR3 is 15 residues long. V was pared by 0 bases and J by 5 bases, with 13 bases between. The CDR3 here is CASSQETGAGYGYTF. The CDR3 DNA is TGCGCCAGCAGCCAAGAGACAGGCGCAGGGTATGGCTACACCTTC.

Details on this clonotype: Since a much larger clone is just one base distant, this may be a read error. The J gene is TRBJ2-7, the V gene TRBV6-5; D remains unclear. CDR3 length equals 14 residues. Trimming shortened V by 5 bases and J by 8 bases, and 19 bases separated the two germline ends. Germline loops: CDR1 MNHEY, CDR2 SVGAGI. In DNA, the CDR3 is TGTGCCAGCAGTCTCCTTGGAGAGGTGTACAAGCAGTACTTC. Its protein is CASSLLGEVYKQYF.

This clonotype was counted at least ten times. J is TRBJ2-3 and V is TRBV29-1; D may be TRBD2 (5 bases). The CDR3 is made up of 14 amino acids. V lost 6 bases and J 2 bases, leaving 15 bases between the germline ends. Germline CDR1 is SQVTM and CDR2 is ANQGSEA. CDR3 nucleotide sequence: TGCAGCGTGGAACTAGAGCTCGACACAGATACGCAGTATTTT. Translated: CSVELELDTDTQYF.

The CDR3 region is CASSLGHTDTEAFF. The CDR3 bases are TGTGCCAGCAGCTTAGGACACACGGACACTGAAGCTTTCTTT. The chain recombines TRBV5-8 with TRBJ1-1, with D possibly being TRBD1 (5 bases). The CDR3 runs to 14 residues. Germline CDR1 is SGHTS and CDR2 is YDEGEE. V was pared by 2 bases and J by 3 bases, with 11 bases between.

Only a few counts were recorded for this clonotype. V gene TRBV9 combines with J gene TRBJ2-5; 7 nucleotides agree with TRBD2. The CDR3 runs to 16 residues. CDR1 is SGDLS and CDR2 is YYNGEE in the germline V gene. The junction had 8 bases not matched to a gene; V was cut back by 2 bases and J by 1 base. The CDR3 region is CASSVRGGASQETQYF. The CDR3 nucleotides read TGTGCCAGCAGCGTCCGCGGGGGTGCGAGCCAAGAGACCCAGTACTTC.

The chain carries TRBV28 and TRBJ1-6; 11 bases line up with TRBD1. V shed 5 bases and J 2 bases; nucleotides not matched to a gene: 8. In germline, CDR1 is MDHEN, CDR2 SYDVKM. The CDR3 length is 18 residues. The CDR3 is CASSPGQGATPYNSPLHF. DNA of the CDR3: TGTGCCAGCAGTCCAGGACAGGGGGCCACCCCCTATAATTCACCCCTCCACTTT.

This clonotype came up many times. The rearrangement links TRBV5-4 to TRBJ2-3; TRBD1 matches at 9 bases. Trimming took 0 bases from V and 1 from J; bases not matched to a gene: 6. This CDR3 has 17 residues. Germline values: CDR1 SGHNT, CDR2 YYREEE (reference sequence). CDR3 sequence reads: CASSLAGTGYRTDTQYF. CDR3 nucleotide sequence: TGTGCCAGCAGCTTGGCCGGGACAGGGTACCGCACAGATACGCAGTATTTT.

The table lists this clonotype with a few counts. V gene TRBV19 combines with J gene TRBJ2-1; 11 positions agree with TRBD1. The CDR3 has 15 residues. V dropped 1 base and J dropped 9; count of bases not matched to a gene: 5. Germline V gives CDR1 LNHDA, CDR2 SQIVND (reference sequence). The CDR3 coding sequence is TGTGCCAGTAGTATAGGGGACAGGGGGTTGGGTGAGCAGTTCTTC. Amino acid sequence: CASSIGDRGLGEQFF. Full variable domain (remainder filled in from reference TRBV19 and TRBJ2-1): DGGITQSPKYLFRKEGQNVTLSCEQNLNHDAMYWYRQDPGQGLRLIYYSQIVNDFQKGDIAEGYSVSREKKESFPLTVTSAQKNPTAFYLCASSIGDRGLGEQFFGPGTRLTVL.

The V call is TRBV5-8, the J call TRBJ2-2; D gene unclear. Germline CDR1 reads SGHTS; CDR2 reads YDEGEE. This CDR3 spans 12 amino acids. With 5 bases removed from V and 6 bases from J, the gap between germline ends came to 8 bases. The CDR3 region is CASRIIPGELFF. The CDR3 region has the DNA TGTGCCAGCAGAATAATTCCCGGGGAGCTGTTTTTT.

On this clonotype itself: With a much larger clone just one base away, this may be a read error. The V and J genes are TRBV29-1 and TRBJ2-7; the match to TRBD2 covers 11 bases. CDR1 is SQVTM and CDR2 is ANQGSEA in the germline V gene. The CDR3 spans 14 residues. The CDR3 DNA follows: TGCAGCGCTGGGACTAGCGGCCTCTCCTACGAGCAGTGCTTC. As protein: CSAGTSGLSYEQCF.

This clonotype has a handful of counts. A much larger clonotype is one base distant, so this may be a read error. The V call is TRBV25-1, the J call TRBJ2-7, with D maybe TRBD2 (5 bases). Germline V lookup: CDR1 MGHDK, CDR2 SYGVNS. This CDR3 has 18 residues. V lost 3 bases and J 2 bases, leaving 23 bases between the germline ends. Here the CDR3 reads CASSDSKKRTGIAYEQYF. The DNA for the CDR3 is TGTGCCAGCAGTGATTCCAAGAAGCGAACCGGGATTGCCTACGAGCAGTACTTC.

Concerning this clonotype itself: A read error is possible here, since a much larger clone lies one base away. This chain uses TRBV28 with TRBJ2-2; D might be TRBD2 (6 bases). Germline V lookup: CDR1 MDHEN, CDR2 SYDVKM. The CDR3 loop spans 19 amino acids. CDR3 residues: CASTIRWRGTTSNAGELFF. DNA of the CDR3: TGTGCCAGCACCATACGTTGGAGGGGCACTACCTCGAACGCCGGGGAGCTGTTTTTT.

This clonotype occurred many times. This sequence joins TRBV20-1 and TRBJ2-7, with D perhaps TRBD1 or TRBD2 (5 bases each). The germline V gene encodes CDR1 DFQATT and CDR2 SNEGSKA (reference sequence). The CDR3 covers 11 residues. The ends were cut back, 7 bases at V and 5 bases at J, with 12 bases in the middle. CDR3 DNA: TGCAGTGTTCCCAGGGAGAACGAGCAGTACTTC. This codes for CSVPRENEQYF.

The J gene is TRBJ2-7, the V gene TRBV20-1, with D hard to call. Germline values: CDR1 DFQATT, CDR2 SNEGSKA (reference sequence). Trimming removed 1 base at V and 2 bases at J, with 9 bases between. This CDR3 is 13 amino acids long. In DNA form, the CDR3 reads TGCAGTGCTAGAGGGGTGACACCCTACGAGCAGTACTTC. This gives the protein CSARGVTPYEQYF.

Concerning this clonotype: Lacking the conserved final phenylalanine or tryptophan, this CDR3 likely reflects a read error. The chain joins TRBV27 to TRBJ2-2; 8 nucleotides align to TRBD2. Germline values: CDR1 MNHEY, CDR2 SMNVEV (reference sequence). V lost 5 bases and J lost 6; bases outside the gene matches: 11. This CDR3 has 16 residues. The DNA for the CDR3 is TGTGCCAGCAGTCGGCTAAGCGGGAGTATAGCCGGGGAGCTGTTTTCT. Protein sequence: CASSRLSGSIAGELFS.

A note on this clonotype: It may be a read error: a sequence one base away is much more abundant. The chain carries TRBV19 and TRBJ1-1; the D is unclear. V dropped 7 bases and J dropped 12 bases, with 12 bases sitting between them. Per the germline V gene, CDR1 is LNHDA and CDR2 is SQIVND (reference sequence). The CDR3 loop spans 10 amino acids. The CDR3 loop is CASMGIDTFF. In DNA, the CDR3 is TGTGCCAGTATGGGAATCGACACTTTCTTT.

This clonotype was found many times. The chain couples TRBV25-1 to TRBJ2-5, with D possibly matching TRBD1 (6 bases). The CDR3 runs 13 residues. Germline assignment: CDR1 MGHDK and CDR2 SYGVNS. Trimming removed 5 bases at V and 5 bases at J, with 12 bases between. CDR3 sequence reads: CASSRGFMETQYF. For the CDR3, the DNA is TGTGCCAGCAGTAGGGGGTTTATGGAGACCCAGTACTTC.

In this sample, this clonotype turned up many times. This chain connects TRBV28 to TRBJ2-5, with D tentatively TRBD1 (5 bases). This CDR3 has 12 amino acids. With 5 bases removed from V and 13 bases from J, the gap between germline ends came to 17 bases. Germline CDR1 and CDR2: MDHEN and SYDVKM. The CDR3 reads CASSPLNRIWYF. Here the CDR3 DNA reads TGTGCCAGCAGTCCACTTAACAGGATATGGTACTTC.

This clonotype was seen repeatedly, ten times or more. This chain joins TRBV29-1 and TRBJ2-2, with D hard to call. CDR3 length equals 14 residues. V shed 3 bases and J shed 1 base, with 9 bases lying between them. In germline, CDR1 is SQVTM, CDR2 ANQGSEA. CDR3 bases: TGCAGCGTTGAGTGGCTAGAGAACACCGGGGAGCTGTTTTTT. It codes for CSVEWLENTGELFF.